Presented here are 5 T cell receptor beta chains from one specimen sequenced in a study of CD8 T cells in Susac syndrome. Reverse transcription of about 0.45 to 1 ug RNA was carried out with random hexamers. TCRdb re-called the immunoSEQ multiplex PCR reads with MiXCR, one entry per CDR3 protein. The data contain approximately 230,000 distinct CDR3 sequences, over 85% of them singletons. Sequencing was performed on CD4+ T cells from PBMCs. The receptors were gathered from a human donor with multiple sclerosis.

CDR3 in DNA: TGCAGCGTGGGGGACAGGGTTGAGCAGCCCCAGCATTTT. The encoded protein is CSVGDRVEQPQHF. The genes are TRBV29-1 and TRBJ1-5; TRBD1 matches 9 bases. This CDR3 is 13 amino acids long. Losses at the gene ends were 6 bases for V and 7 bases for J; bases not matched to a gene: 7. Germline assignment: CDR1 SQVTM and CDR2 ANQGSEA.

The rearrangement joins TRBV29-1 to TRBJ1-1; the match to TRBD1 covers 9 bases. The CDR3 has 13 residues. J was trimmed by 3 bases and V by 7 bases; bases with no gene match: 6. Germline V gene sequence: CDR1 SQVTM, CDR2 ANQGSEA. DNA of the CDR3: TGCAGCGGAACAGGGGGCAAGGACACTGAAGCTTTCTTT. It encodes CSGTGGKDTEAFF.

The rearrangement uses TRBV11-1 and TRBJ2-2; 8 nucleotides align to TRBD1. V shed 4 bases and J 3 bases; nucleotides not matched to a gene: 19. CDR3 length: 20 residues. Germline-derived CDR1 and CDR2 are SGHAT and FQDESV (reference sequence). The chain's CDR3 is CASSSSIDRGGSGHTGELFF. The CDR3 DNA reads as TGTGCCAGCAGCTCGTCCATCGACAGGGGAGGTAGCGGACACACCGGGGAGCTGTTTTTT.

The CDR3 sequence is CAWVRFGSNTEAFF. CDR3 bases: TGTGCCTGGGTCCGGTTTGGATCGAACACTGAAGCTTTCTTT. The chain employs TRBV30 and TRBJ1-1; D gene uncertain. In germline, CDR1 is GTSNPN, CDR2 SVGIG (reference sequence). V was clipped by 5 bases and J by 1 base, with 14 bases between them. This CDR3 is built from 14 residues.

This clonotype was seen a single time. The chain employs TRBV29-1 and TRBJ2-3; 9 bases agree with TRBD2. V lost 6 bases, J lost 3 bases, and 10 bases stayed unmatched. Looked up from germline, CDR1 is SQVTM and CDR2 is ANQGSEA. The CDR3 runs to 15 residues. The CDR3 region is CSVAGGAGGTDTQYF. Here the CDR3 DNA reads TGCAGCGTGGCCGGTGGAGCGGGGGGTACAGATACGCAGTATTTT.